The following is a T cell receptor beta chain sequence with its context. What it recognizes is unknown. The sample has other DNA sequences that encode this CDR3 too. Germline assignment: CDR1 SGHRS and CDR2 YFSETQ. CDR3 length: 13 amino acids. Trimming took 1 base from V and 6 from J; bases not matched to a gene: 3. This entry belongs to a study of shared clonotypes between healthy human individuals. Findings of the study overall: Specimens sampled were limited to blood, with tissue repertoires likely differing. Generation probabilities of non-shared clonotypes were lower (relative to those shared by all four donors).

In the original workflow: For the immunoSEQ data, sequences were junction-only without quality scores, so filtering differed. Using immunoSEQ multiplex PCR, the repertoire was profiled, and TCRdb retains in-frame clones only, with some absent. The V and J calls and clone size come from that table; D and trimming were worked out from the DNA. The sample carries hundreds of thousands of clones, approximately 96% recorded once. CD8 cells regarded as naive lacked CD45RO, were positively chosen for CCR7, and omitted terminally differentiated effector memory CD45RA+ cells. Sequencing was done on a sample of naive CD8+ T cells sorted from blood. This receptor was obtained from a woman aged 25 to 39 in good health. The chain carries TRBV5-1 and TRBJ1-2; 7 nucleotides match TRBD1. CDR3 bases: TGCGCCAGCAGCTTGTGGACAGGCGATGGCTACACCTTC. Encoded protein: CASSLWTGDGYTF.